The T cell receptor beta chain under discussion was sequenced for a study of blood T cell repertoires in COVID-19. Study background: Recovered status applied to Cohort 3 donors who had two consecutive negative PCRs. It also applied to those with clearance or with symptom resolution.

Participants' reported clinical history set cohort assignment. Some clones are missing from TCRdb's copy, which holds only in-frame ones; the method was immunoSEQ multiplex PCR. The sample has 200,000 or so clones; roughly 84% are singletons. V was pared by 4 bases and J by 7 bases, with 10 bases between. CDR3 length: 12 residues. Germline V CDR1 and CDR2: MDHEN, SYDVKM. The sequence was collected from a man aged 30 to 45 in a cohort exposed to, infected with or recovered from COVID-19 (not recorded which). Material for sequencing was PBMCs or T cells enriched from blood (not recorded which). The genes are TRBV28 and TRBJ2-5, with a tentative D call TRBD2 (6 bases). The chain's CDR3 is CASSWGVGTQYF. As DNA, the CDR3 is TGTGCCAGCAGTTGGGGGGTCGGGACCCAGTACTTC. The full variable domain, in which reference TRBV28 and TRBJ2-5 provide the parts outside the CDR3, is DVKVTQSSRYLVKRTGEKVFLECVQDMDHENMFWYRQDPGLGLRLIYFSYDVKMKEKGDIPEGYSVSREKKERFSLILESASTNQTSMYLCASSWGVGTQYFGPGTRLLVL.